This T cell receptor (beta chain) was documented in a study of blood T cells in healthy people across ages. This CDR3 has 15 residues. Trimming left V 3 bases short and J 1 base short, with 15 bases between. Germline values: CDR1 SQVTM, CDR2 ANQGSEA. All donors came from Russia, were Caucasian and healthy, and spanned ages roughly 6 to 100. Extractions gave at least 6 micrograms of total RNA per sample. The authors ran a second PCR of 7 to 11 cycles using a sample-barcoded 5' primer and a J-beta primer mix. TCRdb independently ran MiXCR on the 5' RACE reads; one entry per CDR3 protein. The data show more than 1,000,000 distinct CDR3 sequences, with approximately 25% seen just once and approximately 0.79% held by the top ten. These data also formed part of another study, on T cells of mothers and their children.

The source is a girl aged 2-10 years in good health. The chain has TRBV29-1 and TRBJ1-1; unclear D gene. Sequenced input: blood. The CDR3 DNA reads as TGCAGCGTTGATTCCCCCTTCATGGAGAACACTGAAGCTTTCTTT. Translated, it gives CSVDSPFMENTEAFF.